This entry lists 18 T cell receptor beta chains sequenced from one sample in a study of shared clonotypes between healthy human individuals. Method: immunoSEQ multiplex PCR; TCRdb's copy keeps in-frame clones and lacks some. The sample includes about 1.1 million clones, around 78% of them seen just once. Input material: memory CD4+ T cells from PBMCs. Subset defined: CD45RA-negative fraction. These TCRs come from a man aged 18 to 30 in good health. Some clones in this sample may be carry-over from other donors' samples.

This chain uses TRBV7-2 with TRBJ1-5; D might be TRBD1 (6 bases). CDR1 is SGHTA, CDR2 FQGNSA, per germline. This CDR3 contains 12 residues. V gave up 4 bases and J gave up 11 bases, with 12 bases separating them. Written as DNA, the CDR3 is TGTGCCAGCAGCTCCGGACAGAAGGCCCAGCATTTT. It translates to CASSSGQKAQHF.

The rearrangement links TRBV6-5 to TRBJ2-7, with D possibly TRBD1 on 6 matching bases. Germline CDR1 MNHEY, CDR2 SVGAGI. V was shortened by 2 bases and J by 3 bases, with 8 bases between the two germline ends. CDR3 length equals 13 residues. The CDR3 here is CASSYQGLYEQYF. The CDR3, as DNA: TGTGCCAGCAGTTACCAGGGGCTCTACGAGCAGTACTTC.

The chain carries TRBV14 and TRBJ2-7; TRBD2 matches 9 bases. With V trimmed by 0 bases and J by 4 bases, 7 bases remained unmatched. CDR1 and CDR2 from the germline V gene are SGHDN and FVKESK. The CDR3 is 16 residues long. For the CDR3, the DNA is TGTGCCAGCAGCCAAGATTCAGGAGCGGGAGGTTACGAGCAGTACTTC. Encoded protein: CASSQDSGAGGYEQYF.

Note on this clone: The identical CDR3 is also encoded by other nucleotide sequences in the sample. The V gene is TRBV5-1, the J gene TRBJ1-2; D is ambiguous. Per germline, CDR1 SGHRS and CDR2 YFSETQ. The CDR3 extends over 14 amino acids. V was trimmed by 0 bases and J by 5 bases, leaving 11 bases between them. The CDR3 reads CASSLEGYSYGYTF. The CDR3, as DNA: TGCGCCAGCAGCTTGGAAGGCTATTCTTATGGCTACACCTTC.

Details on this clone: Other DNA sequences in the same sample also yield this CDR3. V and J are TRBV18 and TRBJ1-3; D uncertain. Germline V gene sequence: CDR1 KGHSH, CDR2 LQKENI. V was shortened by 2 bases and J by 4 bases, with 9 bases between the two germline ends. There are 14 residues in the CDR3. The CDR3 region is CASSPSAAGNTIYF. The CDR3 coding sequence is TGTGCCAGCTCACCATCCGCAGCCGGAAACACCATATATTTT.

The V and J genes are TRBV29-1 and TRBJ2-1; D not resolved. Trimming stripped 3 bases from V and 3 bases from J, with 15 bases between. CDR1 and CDR2 from the germline V gene are SQVTM and ANQGSEA. This CDR3 comprises 15 residues. The CDR3 region has the DNA TGCAGCGTTGATACGCAGGATACCTACTACAATGAGCAGTTCTTC. It yields the protein CSVDTQDTYYNEQFF.

This clone is a singleton in its sample. The chain links TRBV7-2 to TRBJ1-4, with a weak D call TRBD1 (5 bases). This CDR3 has 15 residues. Per germline, CDR1 SGHTA and CDR2 FQGNSA. V lost 6 bases and J lost 8, with 19 bases in between. The CDR3 reads CASSRREGPGEKLFF. CDR3 nucleotide sequence: TGTGCCAGCAGTCGACGGGAGGGGCCAGGAGAAAAACTGTTTTTT.

The J gene is TRBJ2-7, the V gene TRBV19; 8 nucleotides line up with TRBD1. Germline V gene lookup returns CDR1 LNHDA and CDR2 SQIVND (reference sequence). The CDR3 covers 12 residues. V trimming: 7 bases; J trimming: 4 bases; junction bases outside the gene matches: 3. CDR3 in amino acids: CASTGGTYEQYF. For the CDR3, the DNA is TGTGCCAGTACAGGGGGCACGTACGAGCAGTACTTC.

This clone occurred once. The chain recombines TRBV29-1 with TRBJ2-2; no clear D. CDR1 is SQVTM, CDR2 ANQGSEA, per germline. This CDR3 is built from 13 residues. With 5 bases removed from V and 3 bases from J, the gap between germline ends came to 10 bases. The CDR3 loop reads CSVSMSHTGELFF. The CDR3 DNA is TGCAGCGTTAGTATGAGTCACACCGGGGAGCTGTTTTTT.

The V call is TRBV7-3, the J call TRBJ1-5, with D maybe TRBD1 (5 bases). In germline, CDR1 is SGHTA, CDR2 FQGTGA. Between the trimmed V and J ends, which lost 4 bases and 3 bases, there was a span of 10 bases. This CDR3 contains 14 residues. The CDR3 DNA sequence: TGTGCCAGCAGCTCACAGGCGACCAATCAGCCCCAGCATTTT. It encodes CASSSQATNQPQHF.

This sequence joins TRBV7-3 and TRBJ1-1, with a weak D call TRBD1 (6 bases). Trimming took off 5 bases at V and 4 bases at J, with 14 bases between the two ends. CDR1 is SGHTA and CDR2 is FQGTGA in the germline V gene. CDR3 size: 14 residues. CDR3 protein: CASSPRGAGTEAFF. CDR3 bases: TGTGCCAGCAGCCCCCGGGGGGCGGGCACTGAAGCTTTCTTT.

The CDR3 coding sequence is TGCGCCAGCAGTGACAGTGGAGGAGGGGGTTTCACTGAAGCTTTCTTT. Its protein is CASSDSGGGGFTEAFF. The chain recombines TRBV10-1 with TRBJ1-1; the D gene is possibly TRBD1 (6 bases). The V end was cut by 3 bases, the J end by 4 bases, with 18 bases between. Germline V gene lookup returns CDR1 WNHNN and CDR2 SYGVQD (reference sequence). The CDR3 length is 16 residues.

The chain uses TRBV7-9 and TRBJ2-2, with D tentatively TRBD1 or TRBD2 (6 bases each). The ends were cut back, 1 base at V and 0 bases at J, with 9 bases in the middle. Looked up from germline, CDR1 is SEHNR and CDR2 is FQNEAQ (reference sequence). This CDR3 has 16 amino acids. For the CDR3, the DNA is TGTGCCAGCAGCTTAGAGGGGGGATCGAACACCGGGGAGCTGTTTTTT. Its translation: CASSLEGGSNTGELFF.

J is TRBJ2-2 and V is TRBV4-2; D might be TRBD2 (6 bases). Deletions cut 4 bases from V and 7 bases from J, with 16 bases between. CDR3 length: 15 residues. Germline V gene sequence: CDR1 LGHNA, CDR2 YNFKEQ. CDR3 DNA sequence: TGTGCCAGCAGCCGAACACCCGGGAGCGGCGGGGAGCTGTTTTTT. Its protein is CASSRTPGSGGELFF.

The chain joins TRBV7-2 to TRBJ1-2; D is possibly TRBD1 (5 bases). The CDR3 has 12 residues. V was cut by 4 bases and J by 5 bases, with 8 bases left in between. Per germline, CDR1 SGHTA and CDR2 FQGNSA. The CDR3 protein is CASSYRQYGYTF. The CDR3 DNA follows: TGTGCCAGCAGCTATAGACAGTATGGCTACACCTTC.

This chain uses TRBV9 with TRBJ2-5, with TRBD2 matching 8 bases. This CDR3 comprises 15 residues. The germline V gene has CDR1 SGDLS and CDR2 YYNGEE. The junction had 3 bases not matched to a gene; V was cut back by 0 bases and J by 2 bases. The CDR3 DNA sequence: TGTGCCAGCAGCGTAGGTGGGACTAGTCAAGAGACCCAGTACTTC. Protein product: CASSVGGTSQETQYF.

V and J are TRBV5-6 and TRBJ2-7, with 7 bases that match TRBD1. The germline CDR1 and CDR2 sequences are SGHDT and YYEEEE. The CDR3 has 14 residues. After removal of 10 bases from V and 0 bases from J, the junction contained 10 bases not matched to a gene. In DNA, the CDR3 is TGTGCCCAGAAGGAACAGGGGAGCTCCTACGAGCAGTACTTC. It codes for CAQKEQGSSYEQYF.

The chain couples TRBV7-3 to TRBJ2-2, with TRBD2 identical over 7 bases. This CDR3 contains 14 residues. The germline V gene has CDR1 SGHTA and CDR2 FQGTGA. V trimming: 5 bases; J trimming: 7 bases; junction bases outside the gene matches: 7. CDR3 amino acids: CASSPGLDGGELFF. The CDR3 DNA reads as TGTGCCAGCAGCCCCGGACTAGACGGCGGGGAGCTGTTTTTT.